This T cell receptor beta chain was sequenced during a study of T cell changes during pregnancy in multiple sclerosis. With 1 base removed from V and 1 base from J, the gap between germline ends came to 12 bases. The germline gives CDR1 KGHSH, CDR2 LQKENI. The CDR3 length is 16 residues. The method was immunoSEQ multiplex PCR; TCRdb's version includes in-frame clones alone and lacks a portion of them. The sample has roughly 59,000 clones, around nine tenths seen once. The rearrangement joins TRBV18 to TRBJ2-3; tentative D call: TRBD2 (6 bases). This receptor was obtained from a female donor in good health, enrolled as a control in a pregnancy study. Sequenced material: peripheral blood, taken in the third trimester of pregnancy. The CDR3, as DNA: TGTGCCAGCTCACCACGGAGGGCCGGTGGCACAGATACGCAGTATTTT. Its protein is CASSPRRAGGTDTQYF.